The present TCR beta chain was sequenced within a study of post-analysis software for immune sequencing data. Study results and limitations: Controls had lower frequencies than patients of about 5 TRBV segments, which included TRBV5-6, TRBV5-1 and TRBV20-1.

This clonotype has just a few counts. Its antigen remains unknown. Germline loops: CDR1 SQVTM, CDR2 ANQGSEA. V was clipped by 4 bases and J by 4 bases, with 13 bases between them. The CDR3 spans 13 residues. Unique-molecular-identifier-tagged TCR beta cDNA libraries were used. There were about 0.85 to 10 million T cells, and around 460,000 cDNA molecules came from them. MiXCR, run by TCRdb on the PCR reads, gives a single entry per CDR3 protein. The table lists approximately 690,000 distinct CDR3 sequences, approximately 59% of them singletons. The sequence derives from a girl aged 2 to 10 with multiple sclerosis. Source material: blood. The chain combines TRBV29-1 with TRBJ1-1; D is perhaps TRBD1 (5 bases). This CDR3 is CSVARQRGTEAFF. The CDR3 DNA is TGCAGCGTTGCTCGGCAGAGGGGCACTGAAGCTTTCTTT.